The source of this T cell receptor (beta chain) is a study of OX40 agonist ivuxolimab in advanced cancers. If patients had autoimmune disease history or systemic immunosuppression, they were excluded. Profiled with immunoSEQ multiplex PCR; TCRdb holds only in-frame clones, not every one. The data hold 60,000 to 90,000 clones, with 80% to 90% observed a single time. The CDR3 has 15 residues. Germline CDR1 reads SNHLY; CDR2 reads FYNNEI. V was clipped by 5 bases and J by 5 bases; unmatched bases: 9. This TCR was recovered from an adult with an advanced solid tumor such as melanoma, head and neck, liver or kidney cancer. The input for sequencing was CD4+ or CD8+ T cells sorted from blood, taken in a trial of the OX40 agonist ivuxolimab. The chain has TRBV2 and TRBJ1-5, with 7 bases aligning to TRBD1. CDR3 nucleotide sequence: TGTGCCAGCAGTTGGGAGACAGGGTGGGATCAGCCCCAGCATTTT. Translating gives CASSWETGWDQPQHF.